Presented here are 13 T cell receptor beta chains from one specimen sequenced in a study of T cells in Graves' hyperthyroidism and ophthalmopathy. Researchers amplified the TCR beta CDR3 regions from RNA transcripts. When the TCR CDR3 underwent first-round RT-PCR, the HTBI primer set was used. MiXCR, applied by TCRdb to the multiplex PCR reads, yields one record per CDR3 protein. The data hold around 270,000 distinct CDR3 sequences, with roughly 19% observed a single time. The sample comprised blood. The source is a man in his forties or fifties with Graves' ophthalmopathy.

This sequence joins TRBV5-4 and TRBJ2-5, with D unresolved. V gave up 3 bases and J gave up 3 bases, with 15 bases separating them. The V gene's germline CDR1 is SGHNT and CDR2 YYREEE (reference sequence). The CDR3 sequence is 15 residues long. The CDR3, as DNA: TGTGCCAGCAGCTCCCTATTGATGACGGAAGAGACCCAGTACTTC. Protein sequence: CASSSLLMTEETQYF. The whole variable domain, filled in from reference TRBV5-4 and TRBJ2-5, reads ETGVTQSPTHLIKTRGQQVTLRCSSQSGHNTVSWYQQALGQGPQFIFQYYREEENGRGNFPPRFSGLQFPNYSSELNVNALELDDSALYLCASSSLLMTEETQYFGPGTRLLVL.

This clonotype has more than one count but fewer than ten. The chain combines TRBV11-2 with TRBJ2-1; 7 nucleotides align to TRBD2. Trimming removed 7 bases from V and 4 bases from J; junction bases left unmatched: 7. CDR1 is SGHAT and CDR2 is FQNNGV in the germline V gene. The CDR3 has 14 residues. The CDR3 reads CASTEIGRYNEQFF. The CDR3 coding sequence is TGTGCCAGCACCGAGATCGGGAGGTACAATGAGCAGTTCTTC. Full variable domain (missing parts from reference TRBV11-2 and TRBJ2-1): EAGVAQSPRYKIIEKRQSVAFWCNPISGHATLYWYQQILGQGPKLLIQFQNNGVVDDSQLPKDRFSAERLKGVDSTLKIQPAKLEDSAVYLCASTEIGRYNEQFFGPGTRLTVL.

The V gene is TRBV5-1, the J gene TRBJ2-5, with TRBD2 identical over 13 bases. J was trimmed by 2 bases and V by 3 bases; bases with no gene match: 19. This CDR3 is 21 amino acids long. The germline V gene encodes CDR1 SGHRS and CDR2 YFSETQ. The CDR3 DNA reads TGCGCCAGCAGCTCTTGGGGAGGGCTGGGGACTAGCGGGACCGGACAAGAGACCCAGTACTTC. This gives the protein CASSSWGGLGTSGTGQETQYF.

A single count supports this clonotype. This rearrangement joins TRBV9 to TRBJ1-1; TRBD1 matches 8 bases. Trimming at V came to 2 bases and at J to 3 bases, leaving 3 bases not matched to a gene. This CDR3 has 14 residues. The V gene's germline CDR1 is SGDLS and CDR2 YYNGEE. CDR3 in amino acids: CASSVGDRHTEAFF. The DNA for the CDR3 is TGTGCCAGCAGCGTCGGGGACAGGCACACTGAAGCTTTCTTT.

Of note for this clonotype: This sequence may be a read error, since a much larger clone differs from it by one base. The CDR3 loop is CASRGGGGTRTDEQYF. The CDR3 DNA is TGTGCCAGCAGGGGGGGGGGGGGGACACGAACGGACGAGCAGTACTTC. The rearrangement uses TRBV12-3 or TRBV12-4 and TRBJ2-7; a possible D gene is TRBD2 (7 bases). This CDR3 contains 16 residues. V lost 6 bases to trimming and J lost 5 bases, with 23 bases between them.

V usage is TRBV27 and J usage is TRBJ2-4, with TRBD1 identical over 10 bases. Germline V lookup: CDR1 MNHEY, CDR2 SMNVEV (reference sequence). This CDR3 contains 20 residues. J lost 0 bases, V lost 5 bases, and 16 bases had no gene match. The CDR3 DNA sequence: TGTGCCAGCAGTCCCCTTCCGGGACAGGGGAGCGCCCTAGCCAAAAACATTCAGTACTTC. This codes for CASSPLPGQGSALAKNIQYF.

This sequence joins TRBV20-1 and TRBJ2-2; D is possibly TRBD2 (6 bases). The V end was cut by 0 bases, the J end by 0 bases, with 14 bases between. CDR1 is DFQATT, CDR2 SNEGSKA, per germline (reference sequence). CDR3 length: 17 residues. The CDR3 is CSARDLGGLANTGELFF. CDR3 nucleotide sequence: TGCAGTGCTAGAGATCTTGGGGGACTGGCGAACACCGGGGAGCTGTTTTTT.

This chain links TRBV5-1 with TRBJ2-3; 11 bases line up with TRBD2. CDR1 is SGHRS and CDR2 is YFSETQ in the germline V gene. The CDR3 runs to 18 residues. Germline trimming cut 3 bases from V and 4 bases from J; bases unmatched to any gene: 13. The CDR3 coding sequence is TGCGCCAGCAGCTGGGTAGCGGGAGGGCCGTCTGGGGCAGATACGCAGTATTTT. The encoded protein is CASSWVAGGPSGADTQYF.

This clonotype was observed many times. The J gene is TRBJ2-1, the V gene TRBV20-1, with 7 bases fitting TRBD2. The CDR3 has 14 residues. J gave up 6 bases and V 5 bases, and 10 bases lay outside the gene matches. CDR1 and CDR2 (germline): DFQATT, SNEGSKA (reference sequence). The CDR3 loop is CSADSIRTSNEQFF. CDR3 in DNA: TGCAGTGCTGACTCCATTAGGACTAGCAATGAGCAGTTCTTC.

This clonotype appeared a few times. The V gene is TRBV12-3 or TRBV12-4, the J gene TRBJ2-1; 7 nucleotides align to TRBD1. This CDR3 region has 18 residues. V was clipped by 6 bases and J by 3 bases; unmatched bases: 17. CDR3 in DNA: TGTGCCAGCAGCTTGGGGTGGGGAGAGGGGGCCAACTACAATGAGCAGTTCTTC. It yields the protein CASSLGWGEGANYNEQFF.

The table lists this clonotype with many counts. DNA of the CDR3: TGTGCCAGCTCACCACTTCCAGAAATGAACACTGAAGCTTTCTTT. It codes for CASSPLPEMNTEAFF. The rearrangement joins TRBV18 to TRBJ1-1; D unresolved. Looked up from germline, CDR1 is KGHSH and CDR2 is LQKENI. Trimming removed 1 base at V and 0 bases at J, with 9 bases between. The CDR3 has 15 amino acids. The variable domain in full, with the rest retrieved from reference TRBV18 and TRBJ1-1, is NAGVMQNPRHLVRRRGQEARLRCSPMKGHSHVYWYRQLPEEGLKFMVYLQKENIIDESGMPKERFSAEFPKEGPSILRIQQVVRGDSAAYFCASSPLPEMNTEAFFGQGTRLTVV.

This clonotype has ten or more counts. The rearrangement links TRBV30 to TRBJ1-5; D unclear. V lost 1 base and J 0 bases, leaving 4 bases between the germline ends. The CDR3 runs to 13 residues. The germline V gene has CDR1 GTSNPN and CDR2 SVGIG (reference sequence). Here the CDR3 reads CAWSGSSNQPQHF. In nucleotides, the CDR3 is TGTGCCTGGAGTGGGAGTAGCAATCAGCCCCAGCATTTT.

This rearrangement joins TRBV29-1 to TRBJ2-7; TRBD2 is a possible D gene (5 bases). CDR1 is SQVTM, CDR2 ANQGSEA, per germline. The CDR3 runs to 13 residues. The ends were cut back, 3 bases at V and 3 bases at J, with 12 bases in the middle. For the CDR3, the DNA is TGCAGCGTTGAGATGCCCGGGGTCTACGAGCAGTACTTC. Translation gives CSVEMPGVYEQYF.